One and the same sample provided the 9 T cell receptor beta chains below, sequenced in a study of lymphopenia after photon versus proton radiotherapy. Assay used: immunoSEQ multiplex PCR; TCRdb lists only in-frame clones, some missing. Of some 170,000 clones listed, 88% were seen once; the top ten hold around 4.5%. The source material was peripheral blood, sampled from a patient treated with photon-based radiotherapy. The receptor source for this set is a man in his fifties or sixties with gastric cancer.

The chain uses TRBV7-2 and TRBJ2-7; 7 positions match TRBD2. In germline, CDR1 is SGHTA, CDR2 FQGNSA. This CDR3 contains 16 residues. J was trimmed by 4 bases and V by 1 base; bases with no gene match: 10. The CDR3 region is CASSLGSASGTYEQYF. In DNA, the CDR3 is TGTGCCAGCAGCTTAGGTTCAGCTAGCGGAACATACGAGCAGTACTTC.

About this clone itself: Mismatch with germline at one junction end may stem from a read error. The chain has TRBV5-6 and TRBJ2-3; D is perhaps TRBD1 or TRBD2 (5 bases each). Germline V gene sequence: CDR1 SGHDT, CDR2 YYEEEE. CDR3 length equals 15 residues. The CDR3 loop is CASSLGGQGTDTQYF. In DNA, the CDR3 is TGTGCCAGCAGCTTGGGAGGGCAGGGCACGGATACGCAGTATTTT.

This chain uses TRBV5-1 with TRBJ2-7; TRBD1 matches at 8 bases. Trimming took 4 bases from V and 0 from J; bases not matched to a gene: 3. This CDR3 spans 14 amino acids. CDR1 and CDR2 from the germline V gene are SGHRS and YFSETQ. The CDR3, as DNA: TGCGCCAGCAGCAAAACAGGGGGCTCCTACGAGCAGTACTTC. This encodes CASSKTGGSYEQYF.

The chain is built from TRBV6-1 and TRBJ1-4, with D unclear. CDR1 and CDR2 (germline): MNHNS, SASEGT. The CDR3 has 14 amino acids. With 3 bases removed from V and 3 bases from J, the gap between germline ends came to 8 bases. CDR3 sequence (DNA): TGTGCCAGCAGTGAGGAAAAAGCTAATGAAAAACTGTTTTTT. Translation: CASSEEKANEKLFF.

The V and J genes are TRBV6-5 and TRBJ2-7, with D unresolved. Between the trimmed V and J ends, which lost 10 bases and 6 bases, there was a span of 13 bases. This CDR3 contains 11 residues. Germline lookup yields CDR1 MNHEY and CDR2 SVGAGI. CDR3 coding DNA: TGTGCCACTAATCTCGGGTTCGAGCAGTACTTC. Its protein is CATNLGFEQYF.

The genes are TRBV9 and TRBJ2-1, with 9 bases identical to TRBD1. With V trimmed by 2 bases and J by 7 bases, 4 bases remained unmatched. The CDR3 is 14 residues long. CDR1 is SGDLS and CDR2 is YYNGEE in the germline V gene. This CDR3 is CASSVGTGINEQFF. The CDR3, as DNA: TGTGCCAGCAGCGTCGGGACAGGGATAAATGAGCAGTTCTTC.

This chain uses TRBV21-1 with TRBJ2-7; the table's D call TRBD1 went unverified against the DNA. TRBV21-1 is a pseudogene segment. CDR3 length: 15 amino acids. CDR3 residues: CASSKIGTGDYEQYF. The CDR3 DNA reads TGTGCCAGCAGCAAAATTGGGACAGGCGACTACGAGCAGTACTTC.

The chain joins TRBV13 to TRBJ2-1; D remains unclear. Germline lookup yields CDR1 PRHDT and CDR2 FYEKMQ (reference sequence). The CDR3 loop spans 15 amino acids. V was clipped by 3 bases and J by 4 bases, with 13 bases between them. The CDR3 sequence is CASSFSGSGYNEQFF. Here the CDR3 DNA reads TGTGCCAGCAGCTTCTCTGGCAGTGGTTACAATGAGCAGTTCTTC. The entire variable domain, with the rest obtained from reference TRBV13 and TRBJ2-1, is as follows: AAGVIQSPRHLIKEKRETATLKCYPIPRHDTVYWYQQGPGQDPQFLISFYEKMQSDKGSIPDRFSAQQFSDYHSELNMSSLELGDSALYFCASSFSGSGYNEQFFGPGTRLTVL.

This sequence joins TRBV6-6 and TRBJ1-1; D is perhaps TRBD1 (5 bases). CDR1 MNHNY and CDR2 SVGAGI come from the germline V gene (reference sequence). V was cut by 5 bases and J by 3 bases, with 10 bases left in between. CDR3 size: 13 residues. CDR3: CASSPRGDTEAFF. The CDR3, as DNA: TGTGCCAGCAGTCCGCGAGGGGACACTGAAGCTTTCTTT.